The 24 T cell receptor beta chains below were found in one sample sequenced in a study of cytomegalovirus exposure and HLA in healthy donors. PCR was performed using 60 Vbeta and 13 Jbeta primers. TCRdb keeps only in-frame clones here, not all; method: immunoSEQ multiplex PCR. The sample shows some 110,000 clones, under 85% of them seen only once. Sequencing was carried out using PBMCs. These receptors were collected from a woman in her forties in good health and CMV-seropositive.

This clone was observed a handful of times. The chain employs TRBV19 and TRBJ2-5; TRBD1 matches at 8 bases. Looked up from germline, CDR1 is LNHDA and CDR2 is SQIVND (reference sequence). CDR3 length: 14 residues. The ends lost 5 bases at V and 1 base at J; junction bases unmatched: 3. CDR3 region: CASSPGTGQETQYF. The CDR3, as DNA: TGTGCCAGTAGTCCGGGGACAGGCCAAGAGACCCAGTACTTC.

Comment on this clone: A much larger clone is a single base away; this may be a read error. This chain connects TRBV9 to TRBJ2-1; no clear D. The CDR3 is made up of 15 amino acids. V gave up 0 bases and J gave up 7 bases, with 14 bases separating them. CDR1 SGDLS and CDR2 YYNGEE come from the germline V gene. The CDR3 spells CASSVAVVLRNEQFF. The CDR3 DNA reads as TGTGCCAGCAGCGTAGCCGTGGTACTGAGGAATGAGCAGTTCTTC.

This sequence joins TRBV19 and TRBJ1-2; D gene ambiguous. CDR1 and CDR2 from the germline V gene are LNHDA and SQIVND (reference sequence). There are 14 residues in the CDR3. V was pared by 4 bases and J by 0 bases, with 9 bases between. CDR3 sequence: CASSTTSANYGYTF. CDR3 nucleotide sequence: TGTGCCAGTAGTACGACTTCTGCTAACTATGGCTACACCTTC.

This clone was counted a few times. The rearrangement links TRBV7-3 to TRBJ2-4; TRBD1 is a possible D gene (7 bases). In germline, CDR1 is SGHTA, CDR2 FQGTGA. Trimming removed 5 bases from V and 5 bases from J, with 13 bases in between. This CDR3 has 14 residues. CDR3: CASSPGGGQNIQYF. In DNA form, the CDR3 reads TGTGCCAGCAGCCCCGGAGGGGGCCAAAACATTCAGTACTTC.

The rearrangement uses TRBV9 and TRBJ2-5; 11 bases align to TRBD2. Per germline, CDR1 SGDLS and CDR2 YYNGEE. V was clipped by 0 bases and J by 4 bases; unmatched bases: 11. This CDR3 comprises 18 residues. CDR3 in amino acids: CASSVGSSGRAGAETQYF. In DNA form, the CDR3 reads TGTGCCAGCAGCGTAGGGAGTAGCGGGAGGGCGGGAGCAGAGACCCAGTACTTC.

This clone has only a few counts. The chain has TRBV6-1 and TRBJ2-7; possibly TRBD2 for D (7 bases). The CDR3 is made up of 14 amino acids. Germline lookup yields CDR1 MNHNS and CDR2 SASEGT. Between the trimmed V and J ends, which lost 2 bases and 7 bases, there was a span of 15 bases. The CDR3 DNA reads TGTGCCAGCAGTGAAAACTGGAGGGGGGGGGAGCAGTACTTC. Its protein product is CASSENWRGGEQYF.

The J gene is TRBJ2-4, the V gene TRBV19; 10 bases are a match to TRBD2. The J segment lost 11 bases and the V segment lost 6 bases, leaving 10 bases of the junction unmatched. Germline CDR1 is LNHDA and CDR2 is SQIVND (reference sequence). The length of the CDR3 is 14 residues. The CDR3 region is CASSPSGSSWVQYF. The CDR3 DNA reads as TGTGCCAGTAGCCCTAGCGGGAGTAGTTGGGTTCAGTACTTC. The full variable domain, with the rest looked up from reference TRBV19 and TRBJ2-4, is DGGITQSPKYLFRKEGQNVTLSCEQNLNHDAMYWYRQDPGQGLRLIYYSQIVNDFQKGDIAEGYSVSREKKESFPLTVTSAQKNPTAFYLCASSPSGSSWVQYFGAGTRLSVL.

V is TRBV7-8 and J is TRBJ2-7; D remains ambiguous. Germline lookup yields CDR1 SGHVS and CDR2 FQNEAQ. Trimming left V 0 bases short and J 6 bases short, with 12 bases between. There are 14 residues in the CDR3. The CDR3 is CASSLAVQLTEQYF. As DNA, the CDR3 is TGTGCCAGCAGCTTAGCAGTACAGTTGACCGAGCAGTACTTC. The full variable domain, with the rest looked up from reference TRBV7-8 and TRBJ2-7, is GAGVSQSPRYKVAKRGQDVALRCDPISGHVSLFWYQQALGQGPEFLTYFQNEAQLDKSGLPSDRFFAERPEGSVSTLKIQRTQQEDSAVYLCASSLAVQLTEQYFGPGTRLTVT.

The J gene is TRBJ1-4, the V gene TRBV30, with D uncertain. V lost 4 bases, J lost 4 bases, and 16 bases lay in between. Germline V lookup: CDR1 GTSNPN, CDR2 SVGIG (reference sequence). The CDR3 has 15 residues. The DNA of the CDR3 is TGTGCCTGGAACCGGGGAGGAGACGTTAATGAAAAACTGTTTTTT. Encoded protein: CAWNRGGDVNEKLFF.

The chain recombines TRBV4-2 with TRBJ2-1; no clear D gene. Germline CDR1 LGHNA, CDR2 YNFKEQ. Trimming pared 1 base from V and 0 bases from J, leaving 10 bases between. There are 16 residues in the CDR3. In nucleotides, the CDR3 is TGTGCCAGCAGCCAAGCCAACGGTGCCTCCTACAATGAGCAGTTCTTC. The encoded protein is CASSQANGASYNEQFF.

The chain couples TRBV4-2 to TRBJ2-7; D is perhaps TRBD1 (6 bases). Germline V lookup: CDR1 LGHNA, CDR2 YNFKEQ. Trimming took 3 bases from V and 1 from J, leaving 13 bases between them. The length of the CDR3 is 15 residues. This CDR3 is CASSHIGGESYEQYF. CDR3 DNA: TGTGCCAGCAGCCATATAGGGGGTGAATCCTACGAGCAGTACTTC.

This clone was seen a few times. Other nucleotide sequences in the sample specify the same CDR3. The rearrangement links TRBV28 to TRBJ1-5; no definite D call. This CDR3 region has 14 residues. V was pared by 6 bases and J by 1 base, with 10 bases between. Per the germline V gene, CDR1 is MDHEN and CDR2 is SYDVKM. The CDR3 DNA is TGTGCCAGCAGAGGCCCGGAGAGCAATCAGCCCCAGCATTTT. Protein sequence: CASRGPESNQPQHF.

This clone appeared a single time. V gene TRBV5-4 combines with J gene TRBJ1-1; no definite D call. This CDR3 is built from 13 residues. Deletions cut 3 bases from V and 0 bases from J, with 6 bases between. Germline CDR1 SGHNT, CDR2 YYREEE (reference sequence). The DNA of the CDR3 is TGTGCCAGCAGCTCTCAGGTGAACACTGAAGCTTTCTTT. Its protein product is CASSSQVNTEAFF. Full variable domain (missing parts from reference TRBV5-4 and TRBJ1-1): ETGVTQSPTHLIKTRGQQVTLRCSSQSGHNTVSWYQQALGQGPQFIFQYYREEENGRGNFPPRFSGLQFPNYSSELNVNALELDDSALYLCASSSQVNTEAFFGQGTRLTVV.

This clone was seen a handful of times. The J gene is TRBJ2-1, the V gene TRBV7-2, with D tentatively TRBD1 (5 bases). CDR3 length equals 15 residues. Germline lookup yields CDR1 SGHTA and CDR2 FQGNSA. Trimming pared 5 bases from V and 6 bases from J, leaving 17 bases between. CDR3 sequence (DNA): TGTGCCAGCAGCCCCCGTAACAGGTTCTCCAATGAGCAGTTCTTC. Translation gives CASSPRNRFSNEQFF.

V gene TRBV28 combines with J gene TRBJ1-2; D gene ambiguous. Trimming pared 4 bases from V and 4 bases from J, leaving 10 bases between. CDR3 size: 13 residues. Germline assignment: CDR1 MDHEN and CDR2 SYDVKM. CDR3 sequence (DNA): TGTGCCAGCAGTTCTGAGGGCGTCTATGGCTACACCTTC. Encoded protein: CASSSEGVYGYTF.

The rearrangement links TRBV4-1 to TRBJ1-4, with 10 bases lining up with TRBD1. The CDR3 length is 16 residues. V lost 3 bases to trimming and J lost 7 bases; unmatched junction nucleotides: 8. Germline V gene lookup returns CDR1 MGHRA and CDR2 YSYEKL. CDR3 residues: CASSHVPGQGIEKLFF. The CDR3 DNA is TGCGCCAGCAGCCATGTACCGGGACAGGGGATTGAAAAACTGTTTTTT.

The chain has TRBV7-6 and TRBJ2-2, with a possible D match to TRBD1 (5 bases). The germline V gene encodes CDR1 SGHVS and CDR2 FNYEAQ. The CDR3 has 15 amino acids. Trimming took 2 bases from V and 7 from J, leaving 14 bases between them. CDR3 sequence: CASSLTFRVGGELFF. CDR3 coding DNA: TGTGCCAGCAGCTTAACCTTCAGGGTTGGCGGGGAGCTGTTTTTT.

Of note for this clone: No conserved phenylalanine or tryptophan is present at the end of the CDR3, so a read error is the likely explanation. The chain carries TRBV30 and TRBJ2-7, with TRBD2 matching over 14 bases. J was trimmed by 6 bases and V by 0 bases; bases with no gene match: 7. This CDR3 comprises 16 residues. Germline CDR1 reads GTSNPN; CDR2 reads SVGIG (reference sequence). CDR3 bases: TGTGCCTGGAGTGTACGACTAGCGGGAGGGCCGAGCGAGCAGTACCTC. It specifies CAWSVRLAGGPSEQYL.

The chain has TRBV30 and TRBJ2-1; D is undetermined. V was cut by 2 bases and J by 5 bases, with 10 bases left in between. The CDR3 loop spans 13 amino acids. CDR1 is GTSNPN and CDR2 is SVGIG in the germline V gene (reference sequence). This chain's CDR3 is CAWSSGSNNEQFF. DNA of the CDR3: TGTGCCTGGAGTTCAGGCAGCAACAATGAGCAGTTCTTC. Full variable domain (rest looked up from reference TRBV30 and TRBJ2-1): SQTIHQWPATLVQPVGSPLSLECTVEGTSNPNLYWYRQAAGRGLQLLFYSVGIGQISSEVPQNLSASRPQDRQFILSSKKLLLSDSGFYLCAWSSGSNNEQFFGPGTRLTVL.

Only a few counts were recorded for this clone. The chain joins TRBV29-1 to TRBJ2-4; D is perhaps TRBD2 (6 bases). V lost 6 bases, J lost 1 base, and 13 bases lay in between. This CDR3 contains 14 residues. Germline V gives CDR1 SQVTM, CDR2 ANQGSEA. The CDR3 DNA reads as TGCAGCGTGACACCAGGGAGGGCCAAAAACATTCAGTACTTC. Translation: CSVTPGRAKNIQYF.

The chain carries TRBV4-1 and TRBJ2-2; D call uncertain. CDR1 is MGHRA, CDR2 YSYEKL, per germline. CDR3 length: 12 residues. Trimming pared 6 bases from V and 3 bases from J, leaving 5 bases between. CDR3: CASRQYTGELFF. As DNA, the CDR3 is TGCGCCAGCAGACAGTACACCGGGGAGCTGTTTTTT.

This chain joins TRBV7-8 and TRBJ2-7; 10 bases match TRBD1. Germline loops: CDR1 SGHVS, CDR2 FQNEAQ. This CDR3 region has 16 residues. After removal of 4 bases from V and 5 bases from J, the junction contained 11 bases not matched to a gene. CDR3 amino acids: CASSSLPGQGRDEQYF. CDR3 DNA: TGTGCCAGCAGCTCACTACCGGGACAGGGGAGAGACGAGCAGTACTTC. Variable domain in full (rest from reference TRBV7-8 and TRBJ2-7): GAGVSQSPRYKVAKRGQDVALRCDPISGHVSLFWYQQALGQGPEFLTYFQNEAQLDKSGLPSDRFFAERPEGSVSTLKIQRTQQEDSAVYLCASSSLPGQGRDEQYFGPGTRLTVT.

In nucleotides, the CDR3 is TGCGCCAGCAGCAGCCGGACAGGGAGGACAACGGACATTCAGTACTTC. It is translated as CASSSRTGRTTDIQYF. The genes are TRBV4-1 and TRBJ2-4; TRBD1 agrees at 8 bases. The CDR3 runs 16 residues. Germline lookup yields CDR1 MGHRA and CDR2 YSYEKL. Unmatched junction bases numbered 14, after V lost 5 bases and J lost 8 bases.

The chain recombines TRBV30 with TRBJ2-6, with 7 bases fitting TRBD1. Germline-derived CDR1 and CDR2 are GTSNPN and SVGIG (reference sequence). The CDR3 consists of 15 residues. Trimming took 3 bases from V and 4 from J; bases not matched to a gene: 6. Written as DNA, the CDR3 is TGTGCCTGGAGGCTGACAGGGTTGGGGGCCAACGTCCTGACTTTC. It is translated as CAWRLTGLGANVLTF.